Described below is a single T cell receptor (beta chain) sequence and its context. The antigen remains undetermined. The data were taken from a study of tumor-infiltrating lymphocytes in primary liver carcinoma. Study-wide context: Patients, male and female, were 30 to 69 years old.

The researchers produced TCR beta cDNA from approximately 540 ng total RNA with a constant-region primer. Amplification in three nested multiplex PCR rounds with slightly modified ARM-PCR gave rise to TCR beta libraries. A C-beta reverse primer and TRBV1-TRBV30 forward primers served in each of the first two PCR rounds, at roughly 10 cycles apiece. Each CDR3 protein gets one entry after TCRdb re-called the multiplex PCR reads with MiXCR. Among 50,000 or so distinct CDR3 sequences listed, approximately 80% were seen once. Scientists recovered RNA and DNA together from roughly 20-30 mg of unsorted bulk tissue. Every tumor yielded five separate sampled regions. The study's findings and limits: The proportion of top clones found throughout all five tumor regions was only about 7.5-25%. Blood fell significantly below tumors in its top-250-clone fraction (p = 0.039).

The CDR3 covers 20 residues. Germline lookup yields CDR1 SGHAT and CDR2 FQDESV (reference sequence). J was trimmed by 6 bases and V by 5 bases; bases with no gene match: 21. The V gene is TRBV11-1, the J gene TRBJ2-1, with 11 bases identical to TRBD2. The specimen sequenced was liver tumor tissue from sampling region 5. Subset specified: tumor region T5, tumor centre. This TCR was recovered from a man aged 40-49 years with primary liver carcinoma and hepatitis B virus infection. The DNA of the CDR3 is TGTGCCAGCAGCATAGGGAAGACTAGCGGGGACTCACGGTTCGGCAATGAGCAGTTCTTC. This sequence encodes CASSIGKTSGDSRFGNEQFF.